Given below is one T cell receptor (beta chain) in context. The data were obtained in a study of blood T cell repertoires in COVID-19. Turning to the study itself: COVID-19 samples collected from the United States, Italy and Spain covered acute and convalescent phases. T cells, B-cell-depleted T cells, or PBMCs supplied cDNA or gDNA.

CDR1 and CDR2 from the germline V gene are SGHDN and FVKESK. V lost 0 bases, J lost 4 bases, and 19 bases stayed unmatched. The CDR3 runs to 22 residues. The method was immunoSEQ multiplex PCR; TCRdb's version includes in-frame clones alone and lacks a portion of them. Of fewer than 250,000 clones listed, roughly 80% are singletons. This sequence joins TRBV14 and TRBJ2-1; the match to TRBD2 covers 12 bases. The specimen was peripheral blood. The origin of this receptor is a woman of 80 years or more with acute or convalescent COVID-19. CDR3 in amino acids: CASSQELPPGLAGLLSYNEQFF. In DNA, the CDR3 is TGTGCCAGCAGCCAAGAGCTCCCTCCCGGACTAGCGGGACTCCTTTCTTACAATGAGCAGTTCTTC.